Below are 11 T cell receptor beta chains sequenced from a single sample in a study of T cell responses to AZD1222 COVID-19 vaccine. Only in-frame clones appear in the TCRdb table, and some are missing; sequencing was by immunoSEQ multiplex PCR. The sample has 140,000 or so clones, approximately 92% seen once. Sequenced here: peripheral blood, sampled on day 0 of AZD1222 vaccination. These receptors came from an adult in good health.

The gene calls are TRBV9 and TRBJ1-4; D gene ambiguous. Germline CDR1 SGDLS, CDR2 YYNGEE. The CDR3 contains 17 residues. Trimming pared 3 bases from V and 6 bases from J, leaving 21 bases between. The CDR3 sequence: CASSAHPGRRRDEKLFF. CDR3 nucleotide sequence: TGTGCCAGCAGCGCGCATCCAGGACGCCGGCGGGATGAAAAACTGTTTTTT.

The chain employs TRBV5-5 and TRBJ2-7; perhaps TRBD1 as D (5 bases). The CDR3 is 15 residues long. Germline CDR1 SGHKS, CDR2 YYEKEE (reference sequence). V lost 4 bases, J lost 3 bases, and 17 bases lay in between. The CDR3, as DNA: TGTGCCAGCAGCCCCCCGTTTAGGGGCCACTACGAGCAGTACTTC. It translates to CASSPPFRGHYEQYF.

The chain joins TRBV6-5 to TRBJ1-4; D unresolved. CDR3 length equals 11 residues. Per the germline V gene, CDR1 is MNHEY and CDR2 is SVGAGI. V lost 11 bases and J lost 8, with 12 bases in between. The CDR3 is CASRSGEKLFF. The CDR3 region has the DNA TGTGCCTCCCGATCGGGAGAAAAACTGTTTTTT.

The chain combines TRBV28 with TRBJ1-5; D is perhaps TRBD1 (5 bases). This CDR3 contains 14 residues. V was shortened by 11 bases and J by 1 base, with 15 bases between the two germline ends. CDR1 is MDHEN and CDR2 is SYDVKM in the germline V gene. Here the CDR3 reads CAGGRGGSNQPQHF. As DNA, the CDR3 is TGTGCCGGGGGACGAGGCGGGAGCAATCAGCCCCAGCATTTT.

The chain couples TRBV5-1 to TRBJ2-5; the match to TRBD2 covers 10 bases. V dropped 0 bases and J dropped 4; count of bases not matched to a gene: 0. Germline V gene lookup returns CDR1 SGHRS and CDR2 YFSETQ. The CDR3 runs to 14 residues. CDR3: CASSLASGRETQYF. The DNA of the CDR3 is TGCGCCAGCAGCTTGGCTAGCGGGAGAGAGACCCAGTACTTC.

The chain employs TRBV12-5 and TRBJ1-2, with 8 bases identical to TRBD1. The CDR3 covers 17 residues. V shed 0 bases, J shed 4 bases, and the junction held 10 bases outside the gene matches. Germline V lookup: CDR1 LGHNT, CDR2 FRNRAP. DNA of the CDR3: TGTGCTAGTGGTTTGGTCCCCGGGACAGGCACACCCTATGGCTACACCTTC. This translates into CASGLVPGTGTPYGYTF.

This chain joins TRBV16 and TRBJ2-6, with D perhaps TRBD2 (6 bases). CDR1 and CDR2 from the germline V gene are KGHSY and FQNENV. This CDR3 contains 16 residues. V lost 1 base to trimming and J lost 1 base, with 8 bases between them. The CDR3 spells CASSQLGGSGANVLTF. CDR3 DNA sequence: TGTGCCAGCAGCCAATTGGGGGGTTCTGGGGCCAACGTCCTGACTTTC. Using reference TRBV16 and TRBJ2-6 for the parts outside the CDR3, the full variable domain is GEEVAQTPKHLVRGEGQKAKLYCAPIKGHSYVFWYQQVLKNEFKFLISFQNENVFDETGMPKERFSAKCLPNSPCSLEIQATKLEDSAVYFCASSQLGGSGANVLTFGAGSRLTVL.

The chain links TRBV7-3 to TRBJ1-1, with D tentatively TRBD1 (5 bases). Germline-derived CDR1 and CDR2 are SGHTA and FQGTGA. The CDR3 totals 14 residues. The ends were cut back, 2 bases at V and 4 bases at J, with 11 bases in the middle. CDR3 loop: CASSLQPGRTEAFF. CDR3 sequence (DNA): TGTGCCAGCAGCTTACAGCCAGGGCGCACTGAAGCTTTCTTT.

The chain joins TRBV5-6 to TRBJ2-1, with 9 bases matching TRBD1. Germline V gene data show CDR1 as SGHDT and CDR2 as YYEEEE. The CDR3 has 14 residues. V lost 6 bases, J lost 7 bases, and 8 bases stayed unmatched. The CDR3 loop reads CASTQGALLNEQFF. The CDR3 DNA sequence: TGTGCCAGCACACAGGGGGCTCTGCTAAATGAGCAGTTCTTC.

The chain has TRBV4-2 and TRBJ2-7; D is tentatively TRBD1 or TRBD2 (6 bases each). The germline V gene encodes CDR1 LGHNA and CDR2 YNFKEQ. The V end was cut by 1 base, the J end by 4 bases, with 11 bases between. The CDR3 has 14 amino acids. CDR3 residues: CASSQGRGHYEQYF. In DNA form, the CDR3 reads TGTGCCAGCAGCCAAGGGCGGGGACATTACGAGCAGTACTTC.

V gene TRBV21-1 combines with J gene TRBJ1-6. TRBV21-1 is a recognized pseudogene. The CDR3 contains 15 residues. This CDR3 is CASSKWGRTNSPLHF. CDR3 coding DNA: TGTGCCAGCAGCAAATGGGGACGTACTAATTCACCCCTCCACTTT.